This T cell receptor beta chain comes out of a study of cytomegalovirus exposure and HLA in healthy donors. 60 Vbeta and 13 Jbeta primers were used in PCR. The protocol was immunoSEQ multiplex PCR, while the TCRdb copy is restricted to in-frame clones and leaves out a portion. The table has 95,000 to 100,000 clones, more than 70% seen once. This clone was seen just once. The V and J ends lost 0 bases and 0 bases respectively, with 12 bases between them. Germline assignment: CDR1 SGHAT and CDR2 FQNNGV. The CDR3 loop spans 17 amino acids. The sequence derives from a female donor in good health and CMV-seronegative. This chain joins TRBV11-2 and TRBJ2-4; D ambiguous. The material sequenced was PBMCs. CDR3 DNA: TGTGCCAGCAGCTTAGATGGCTCGCTGATAGCCAAAAACATTCAGTACTTC. As protein: CASSLDGSLIAKNIQYF.